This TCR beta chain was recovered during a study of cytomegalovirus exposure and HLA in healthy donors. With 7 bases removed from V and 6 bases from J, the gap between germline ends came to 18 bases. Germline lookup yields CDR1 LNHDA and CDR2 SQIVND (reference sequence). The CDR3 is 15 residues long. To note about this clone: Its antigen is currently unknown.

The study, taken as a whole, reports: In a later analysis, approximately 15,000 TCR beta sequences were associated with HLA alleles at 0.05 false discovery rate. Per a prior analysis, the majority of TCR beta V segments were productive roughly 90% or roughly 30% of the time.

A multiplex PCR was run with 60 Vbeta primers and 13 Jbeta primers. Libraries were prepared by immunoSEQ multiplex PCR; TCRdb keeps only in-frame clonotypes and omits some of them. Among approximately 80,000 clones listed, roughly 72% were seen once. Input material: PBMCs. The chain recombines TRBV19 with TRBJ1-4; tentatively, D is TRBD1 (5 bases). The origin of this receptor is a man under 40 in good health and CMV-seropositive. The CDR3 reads CASTPARGGYEKLFF. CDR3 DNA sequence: TGTGCCAGTACCCCTGCGAGGGGAGGGTATGAAAAACTGTTTTTT.